These 18 T cell receptor beta chains share one sample of origin, sequenced in a study of early T cells in non-severe SARS-CoV-2 infection. In TCRdb, the 5' RACE reads were re-called with MiXCR into one record per CDR3 protein. Here the sample spans 35,000 to 45,000 distinct CDR3 sequences, roughly 6.8% being singletons. The sample here was whole blood, taken at baseline. These receptors were collected from an adult who was a healthcare worker with PCR-confirmed SARS-CoV-2 infection or an uninfected control (not recorded which).

This clonotype was counted ten times or more. The rearrangement uses TRBV7-9 and TRBJ1-1; no reliable D call. The V gene's germline CDR1 is SEHNR and CDR2 FQNEAQ (reference sequence). Trimming removed 3 bases from V and 5 bases from J, with 10 bases in between. The CDR3 consists of 13 residues. The CDR3 here is CASSFHASTEAFF. CDR3 DNA: TGTGCCAGCAGCTTCCATGCCAGTACTGAAGCTTTCTTT.

This clonotype was counted many times. The genes are TRBV7-9 and TRBJ2-3; a possible D gene is TRBD2 (5 bases). CDR1 and CDR2 from the germline V gene are SEHNR and FQNEAQ (reference sequence). Deletions cut 2 bases from V and 2 bases from J, with 11 bases between. The CDR3 runs to 15 residues. The CDR3 DNA reads TGTGCCAGCAGCTTATTCGGGGAAATCACAGATACGCAGTATTTT. Its protein is CASSLFGEITDTQYF.

The chain recombines TRBV13 with TRBJ2-1; 7 bases are a match to TRBD2. V gave up 7 bases and J gave up 7 bases; unmatched junction bases: 10. This CDR3 region has 14 residues. Germline V gives CDR1 PRHDT, CDR2 FYEKMQ (reference sequence). This CDR3 is CASTFGGRDNEQFF. As DNA, the CDR3 is TGTGCCAGCACCTTTGGCGGGAGAGATAATGAGCAGTTCTTC.

This clonotype was counted at least ten times. The chain employs TRBV6-5 and TRBJ1-2; weak D call: TRBD1 (5 bases). CDR1 is MNHEY and CDR2 is SVGAGI in the germline V gene. Trimming left V 9 bases short and J 4 bases short, with 12 bases between. CDR3 length equals 12 residues. Here the CDR3 reads CASWEGLYGYTF. CDR3 nucleotide sequence: TGTGCCAGTTGGGAGGGACTCTATGGCTACACCTTC.

This clonotype was detected ten times or more. The chain has TRBV5-1 and TRBJ2-3; maybe TRBD2 (6 bases). The CDR3 loop spans 14 amino acids. Germline CDR1 and CDR2: SGHRS and YFSETQ. Trimming stripped 2 bases from V and 0 bases from J, with 7 bases between. The CDR3 DNA sequence: TGCGCCAGCAGCTTCGGGGGAAGCACAGATACGCAGTATTTT. It codes for CASSFGGSTDTQYF.

This clonotype was seen only once. V gene TRBV29-1 combines with J gene TRBJ2-5; possibly TRBD1 for D (5 bases). CDR1 SQVTM and CDR2 ANQGSEA come from the germline V gene. Trimming stripped 7 bases from V and 5 bases from J, with 11 bases between. The CDR3 is made up of 11 amino acids. The CDR3 here is CSGAGLETQYF. CDR3 sequence (DNA): TGCAGCGGTGCAGGGTTGGAGACCCAGTACTTC.

The sample holds many counts of this clonotype. The V and J genes are TRBV24-1 and TRBJ2-7; D is perhaps TRBD1 (6 bases). V gave up 7 bases and J gave up 2 bases, with 8 bases separating them. The CDR3 consists of 12 residues. CDR1 and CDR2 from the germline V gene are KGHDR and SFDVKD. CDR3 region: CATSQGTYEQYF. The CDR3 DNA is TGTGCCACCAGCCAGGGGACCTACGAGCAGTACTTC.

Only a few counts were recorded for this clonotype. The J gene is TRBJ1-1, the V gene TRBV27; 10 bases line up with TRBD1. Germline V CDR1 and CDR2: MNHEY, SMNVEV (reference sequence). The CDR3 has 13 residues. V was pared by 4 bases and J by 11 bases, with 7 bases of the junction left unmatched. The CDR3, as DNA: TGTGCCAGCAGTTGGGGACAGGGGTTATGGGCTTTCTTT. Amino acids: CASSWGQGLWAFF.

This clonotype was recorded many times. The CDR3 reads CASSLGPQGQPQHF. The CDR3 DNA sequence: TGTGCCAGCAGCTTAGGGCCCCAGGGGCAGCCCCAGCATTTT. The chain uses TRBV7-8 and TRBJ1-5, with D perhaps matching TRBD1 (6 bases). There are 14 residues in the CDR3. Trimming stripped 1 base from V and 7 bases from J, with 11 bases between. Germline lookup yields CDR1 SGHVS and CDR2 FQNEAQ.

This clonotype has at least ten counts. For the CDR3, the DNA is TGTGCCAGCAGCCCCGGACTAGCGGATATATACAATGAGCAGTTCTTC. Amino acid sequence: CASSPGLADIYNEQFF. This chain connects TRBV2 to TRBJ2-1; TRBD2 matches 10 bases. Germline V gene sequence: CDR1 SNHLY, CDR2 FYNNEI. V shed 6 bases, J shed 4 bases, and the junction held 9 bases outside the gene matches. The CDR3 has 16 residues.

Of note for this clonotype: A much larger clone differs from this one at a single base, so this may be a read error. This rearrangement joins TRBV11-1 to TRBJ2-5; D gene uncertain. CDR1 is SGHAT and CDR2 is FQDESV in the germline V gene (reference sequence). This CDR3 is 11 amino acids long. Trimming removed 3 bases at V and 3 bases at J, with 2 bases between. The CDR3 reads CASSFKETQYF. The CDR3 DNA is TGTGCCAGCAGCTTCAAAGAGACCCAGTACTTC.

The rearrangement joins TRBV7-9 to TRBJ2-3; perhaps TRBD2 as D (5 bases). Germline V gives CDR1 SEHNR, CDR2 FQNEAQ (reference sequence). The V end was cut by 5 bases, the J end by 0 bases, with 12 bases between. The CDR3 is 15 amino acids. The chain's CDR3 is CASSSWGDSTDTQYF. CDR3 nucleotide sequence: TGTGCCAGCAGCAGTTGGGGAGATAGCACAGATACGCAGTATTTT.

This clonotype appeared a few times. J is TRBJ2-1 and V is TRBV5-1; perhaps TRBD2 as D (5 bases). The CDR3 loop spans 12 amino acids. The V and J ends lost 4 bases and 8 bases respectively, with 10 bases between them. CDR1 and CDR2 from the germline V gene are SGHRS and YFSETQ. CDR3 residues: CASSRPEDEQFF. The CDR3 DNA reads as TGCGCCAGCAGCCGTCCGGAGGATGAGCAGTTCTTC.

This clonotype came up a few times. This chain uses TRBV5-6 with TRBJ2-3; D call uncertain. Germline CDR1 is SGHDT and CDR2 is YYEEEE. Deletions cut 4 bases from V and 7 bases from J, with 10 bases between. CDR3 length equals 12 residues. The CDR3 is CASSLVTHTQYF. The CDR3 DNA follows: TGTGCCAGCAGCCTGGTTACTCATACGCAGTATTTT. Combining the CDR3 with reference TRBV5-6 and TRBJ2-3 gives the whole variable domain DAGVTQSPTHLIKTRGQQVTLRCSPKSGHDTVSWYQQALGQGPQFIFQYYEEEERQRGNFPDRFSGHQFPNYSSELNVNALLLGDSALYLCASSLVTHTQYFGPGTRLTVL.

This clonotype was counted many times. The gene calls are TRBV24-1 and TRBJ1-2; D ambiguous. Germline V gene sequence: CDR1 KGHDR, CDR2 SFDVKD. The CDR3 is 14 residues long. The germline V and J ends were trimmed by 2 bases and 5 bases, with 11 bases remaining between them. CDR3 bases: TGTGCCACCAGTGATTACGGGAAAGCGTATGGCTACACCTTC. Translation: CATSDYGKAYGYTF.

This clonotype was detected ten times or more. This chain uses TRBV10-2 with TRBJ1-1; no clear D. The CDR3 loop spans 17 amino acids. Germline lookup yields CDR1 WSHSY and CDR2 SAAADI. Trimming pared 0 bases from V and 3 bases from J, leaving 17 bases between. The CDR3 spells CASSESSLSPGYTEAFF. The CDR3 DNA is TGCGCCAGCAGTGAGTCATCACTTTCCCCGGGGTACACTGAAGCTTTCTTT.

This clonotype has more than one count but fewer than ten. This rearrangement joins TRBV5-1 to TRBJ1-2; no clear D gene. The V end lost 7 bases, the J end lost 0 bases, and 10 bases lay between the germline ends. Germline V gene data show CDR1 as SGHRS and CDR2 as YFSETQ. The CDR3 contains 13 residues. The CDR3 is CASQTEPNYGYTF. In nucleotides, the CDR3 is TGCGCCAGCCAGACCGAGCCTAACTATGGCTACACCTTC.

This rearrangement joins TRBV12-5 to TRBJ2-2; no definite D call. The germline V gene has CDR1 LGHNT and CDR2 FRNRAP. Trimming left V 6 bases short and J 1 base short, with 15 bases between. There are 16 residues in the CDR3. The CDR3 spells CASGYQTTKNTGELFF. CDR3 DNA: TGTGCTAGTGGCTATCAAACCACCAAGAACACCGGGGAGCTGTTTTTT.